This is a list of T cell receptor beta chains from one sample in a study of Ad26.COV2.S vaccination and SARS-CoV-2 variants. Libraries were prepared by immunoSEQ multiplex PCR; TCRdb keeps only in-frame clonotypes and omits some of them. The repertoire holds some 640,000 clones, with more than 70% as singletons. This specimen was peripheral blood, taken in a trial of Ad26.COV2.S vaccine versus placebo. The receptors stem from a person between 18 and 65 years old who received the Ad26.COV2.S COVID-19 vaccine or a placebo. Each CDR3 is given with its conserved first and last residue. The order of the fields is D gene, V gene, J gene, CDR3 protein. A D gene is named only where the DNA matches it firmly.

d_call: TRBD2; v_call: TRBV27; j_call: TRBJ2-6; cdr3_aa: CASSLSGGFSGANVLTF
d_call: .; v_call: TRBV6-5; j_call: TRBJ1-2; cdr3_aa: CASRTNYGYTF
d_call: .; v_call: TRBV6-2/TRBV6-3; j_call: TRBJ2-2; cdr3_aa: CASSYPGELFF
d_call: .; v_call: TRBV7-9; j_call: TRBJ2-7; cdr3_aa: CASSGGATTYEQYF
d_call: TRBD1; v_call: TRBV2; j_call: TRBJ2-1; cdr3_aa: CASSSGPPGTGANEQFF
d_call: .; v_call: TRBV7-6; j_call: TRBJ2-7; cdr3_aa: CASSHLGAPGQYF
d_call: TRBD1; v_call: TRBV2; j_call: TRBJ2-7; cdr3_aa: CASSGTADPYEQYF
d_call: TRBD2; v_call: TRBV5-1; j_call: TRBJ2-5; cdr3_aa: CASSLGLAGSQETQYF
d_call: .; v_call: TRBV18; j_call: TRBJ1-6; cdr3_aa: CASSPTGYRSPLHF
d_call: TRBD2; v_call: TRBV7-2; j_call: TRBJ2-1; cdr3_aa: CASSLALAGGYEQFF
d_call: .; v_call: TRBV27; j_call: TRBJ1-2; cdr3_aa: CASSPTIRGDYGYTF
d_call: .; v_call: TRBV5-8; j_call: TRBJ1-4; cdr3_aa: CASSLAGRFDEKLFF
d_call: TRBD2; v_call: TRBV7-2; j_call: TRBJ2-3; cdr3_aa: CASRAASGGSWGGTDTQYF
d_call: TRBD2; v_call: TRBV27; j_call: TRBJ2-1; cdr3_aa: CASSIRLSGGYNEQFF
d_call: TRBD2; v_call: TRBV27; j_call: TRBJ2-7; cdr3_aa: CASSLSVGDYLSYEQYF
d_call: .; v_call: TRBV11-2; j_call: TRBJ2-3; cdr3_aa: CASSFMRELGDTQYF
d_call: TRBD1; v_call: TRBV6-2/TRBV6-3; j_call: TRBJ1-1; cdr3_aa: CASTPGGFMNTEAFF
d_call: TRBD2; v_call: TRBV29-1; j_call: TRBJ2-3; cdr3_aa: CSVAGISGRSTDTQYF
d_call: .; v_call: TRBV19; j_call: TRBJ2-7; cdr3_aa: CASSIRDGGYEQYF
d_call: TRBD1; v_call: TRBV15; j_call: TRBJ2-5; cdr3_aa: CATSRPDRGEETQYF
d_call: .; v_call: TRBV6-5; j_call: TRBJ1-5; cdr3_aa: CATTGGYQPQHF
d_call: .; v_call: TRBV21-1; j_call: TRBJ2-7; cdr3_aa: CASVAPTEQYF
d_call: TRBD1; v_call: TRBV30; j_call: TRBJ2-5; cdr3_aa: CAWSVQGAGETQYF
d_call: .; v_call: TRBV7-9; j_call: TRBJ2-7; cdr3_aa: CASSLGSAKGQYF
d_call: TRBD2; v_call: TRBV5-4; j_call: TRBJ2-7; cdr3_aa: CASSLVGGSRYEQYF
d_call: .; v_call: TRBV6-5; j_call: TRBJ2-3; cdr3_aa: CASKNSFSSTDTQYF
d_call: .; v_call: TRBV6-5; j_call: TRBJ1-2; cdr3_aa: CASSYRQQYYGYTF
d_call: TRBD1; v_call: TRBV18; j_call: TRBJ2-2; cdr3_aa: CASSQPLTGILTGELFF
d_call: .; v_call: TRBV5-1; j_call: TRBJ1-2; cdr3_aa: CASSLAPDTNYGYTF
d_call: .; v_call: TRBV24-1; j_call: TRBJ2-1; cdr3_aa: CATSDFSTDEQFF
d_call: .; v_call: TRBV23-1; j_call: TRBJ1-2; cdr3_aa: CASSHRGQYNYGYTF
d_call: .; v_call: TRBV5-1; j_call: TRBJ2-2; cdr3_aa: CASRATGTNTGELFF
d_call: TRBD1; v_call: TRBV11-2; j_call: TRBJ1-2; cdr3_aa: CASSLPATGMGGYTF
d_call: .; v_call: TRBV27; j_call: TRBJ2-7; cdr3_aa: CASSLRGEQYF
d_call: TRBD1; v_call: TRBV24-1; j_call: TRBJ2-7; cdr3_aa: CATSDPGTGTYEQYF
d_call: TRBD1; v_call: TRBV29-1; j_call: TRBJ1-2; cdr3_aa: CSVAAGTGVNYGYTF
d_call: .; v_call: TRBV6-4; j_call: TRBJ1-2; cdr3_aa: CASSFDGSYGYTF
d_call: .; v_call: TRBV20-1; j_call: TRBJ2-2; cdr3_aa: CSASSGLSTGELFF
d_call: .; v_call: TRBV4-2; j_call: TRBJ2-7; cdr3_aa: CASSSEVRALGEQYF
d_call: .; v_call: TRBV5-4; j_call: TRBJ1-1; cdr3_aa: CASSFGGGTEAFF
d_call: TRBD1; v_call: TRBV7-3; j_call: TRBJ2-7; cdr3_aa: CASSTGTGSYEQYF
d_call: TRBD1; v_call: TRBV10-3; j_call: TRBJ1-4; cdr3_aa: CAISARDSTVTNEKLFF
d_call: .; v_call: TRBV9; j_call: TRBJ2-7; cdr3_aa: CASSVAGVPLDEQYF
d_call: .; v_call: TRBV18; j_call: TRBJ2-2; cdr3_aa: CASSPPQNTGELFF
d_call: .; v_call: TRBV10-2; j_call: TRBJ1-3; cdr3_aa: CASSESYRAGNTIYF
d_call: .; v_call: TRBV5-6; j_call: TRBJ2-4; cdr3_aa: CASSFRERNIQYF
d_call: .; v_call: TRBV5-6; j_call: TRBJ1-4; cdr3_aa: CASSWWTINEKLFF
d_call: .; v_call: TRBV19; j_call: TRBJ2-7; cdr3_aa: CASSGRDPPYEQYF
d_call: TRBD1; v_call: TRBV5-1; j_call: TRBJ1-5; cdr3_aa: CASSFGGQWGNQPQHF